This T cell receptor (beta chain) was sequenced for a study of blood T cell repertoires in COVID-19. Study-wide background: Donors in the United States, Italy and Spain gave samples during acute or convalescent COVID-19. Nucleic acid was either cDNA or gDNA, and it came from T cells, B-cell-depleted T cells, or PBMCs.

The CDR3 sequence is 14 residues long. Germline CDR1 and CDR2: LNHDA and SQIVND (reference sequence). The ends were cut back, 7 bases at V and 4 bases at J, with 17 bases in the middle. Per the original methods: Estimation of nucleated cell counts relied on the amplification of reference gene primers. Here immunoSEQ multiplex PCR was the method, and the copy in TCRdb shows in-frame clones only, minus some. Clone size and V and J calls were adopted from that table, with D and trimming inferred from the DNA. The sample lists some 700,000 clones, 75% to 90% seen once, with around 0.3% in the top ten. This receptor was identified in a woman between 18 and 29 years old with acute or convalescent COVID-19. Sequencing used peripheral blood. The chain links TRBV19 to TRBJ2-7, with a weak D call TRBD2 (7 bases). CDR3 bases: TGTGCCAGTACCAAAGGGGGGGGAAGGTACGAGCAGTACTTC. Encoded protein: CASTKGGGRYEQYF.